The 7 T cell receptor beta chains in this list originate from one sample, sequenced in a study of T-cell reconstitution after alpha-beta-depleted transplantation in children. Unique molecular identifiers were incorporated during preparation of the TCRbeta library. TCRdb reanalysed the PCR reads using MiXCR and keeps one entry per CDR3 protein. Among roughly 420,000 distinct CDR3 sequences listed, about a sixth were seen once. The source material was PBMCs, mostly from graft donor cells, sampled 360 days after TCRalphabeta/CD19-depleted stem cell transplant. These receptors were collected from a boy in the first two years of life who had a stem cell transplant for Wiskott-Aldrich syndrome, so the T cells may come from the graft donor.

The chain couples TRBV5-1 to TRBJ2-5, with 12 bases lining up with TRBD2. With 4 bases clipped from V and 5 bases from J, the junction kept 6 bases outside the gene matches. Germline V gene sequence: CDR1 SGHRS, CDR2 YFSETQ. The CDR3 has 15 residues. The CDR3 DNA reads as TGCGCCAGCAGCCGGGGACTAGCGGGCGCGGAGACCCAGTACTTC. Residues: CASSRGLAGAETQYF.

A few counts support this clonotype. The chain joins TRBV7-2 to TRBJ2-1; 9 nucleotides line up with TRBD2. CDR1 SGHTA and CDR2 FQGNSA come from the germline V gene. CDR3 size: 15 residues. With V trimmed by 0 bases and J by 8 bases, 5 bases remained unmatched. CDR3 DNA sequence: TGTGCCAGCAGCTTAGCAGCGGGAGGTACCCATGAGCAGTTCTTC. Amino acids: CASSLAAGGTHEQFF.

The chain combines TRBV4-1 with TRBJ2-4, with TRBD2 as a possible D gene (5 bases). The germline gives CDR1 MGHRA, CDR2 YSYEKL. Trimming took off 0 bases at V and 3 bases at J, with 15 bases between the two ends. There are 17 residues in the CDR3. Here the CDR3 DNA reads TGCGCCAGCAGCCAAGACCTCTCAAGGACTTACAAAAACATTCAGTACTTC. This encodes CASSQDLSRTYKNIQYF.

This clonotype has only a few counts. This chain links TRBV12-3 or TRBV12-4 with TRBJ2-2, with unresolved D. V lost 3 bases to trimming and J lost 5 bases, with 10 bases between them. The CDR3 is 14 residues long. CDR3 sequence: CASSFGPFTGELFF. The CDR3 bases are TGTGCCAGCAGTTTCGGACCCTTTACCGGGGAGCTGTTTTTT.

This clonotype was picked up a small number of times. The V gene is TRBV15, the J gene TRBJ2-6; no clear D. The ends were cut back, 1 base at V and 0 bases at J, with 16 bases in the middle. CDR3 length equals 19 residues. Germline CDR1 reads LNHNV; CDR2 reads YYDKDF (reference sequence). The CDR3, as DNA: TGTGCCACCAGCAGAGCCCTTGACTCTAGGAGCTCTGGGGCCAACGTCCTGACTTTC. Amino acid sequence: CATSRALDSRSSGANVLTF.

V and J are TRBV5-1 and TRBJ2-1, with 8 bases fitting TRBD2. V dropped 0 bases and J dropped 6; count of bases not matched to a gene: 8. CDR1 is SGHRS, CDR2 YFSETQ, per germline. This CDR3 comprises 16 residues. The CDR3 loop is CASSLDGGAEFNEQFF. The CDR3 DNA reads TGCGCCAGCAGCTTGGACGGGGGGGCCGAATTCAATGAGCAGTTCTTC.

This clonotype was observed a handful of times. This chain connects TRBV7-2 to TRBJ2-7; no definite D call. The ends were cut back, 5 bases at V and 5 bases at J, with 13 bases in the middle. CDR3 length equals 13 residues. The germline V gene has CDR1 SGHTA and CDR2 FQGNSA. The CDR3 here is CASSLAVPNEQYF. DNA for the CDR3: TGTGCCAGCAGCCTCGCGGTCCCGAACGAGCAGTACTTC.